The entry that follows covers one TCR beta chain sequence. TCRdb called the RT-PCR reads again in MiXCR, with one record for every CDR3 protein. Of 550,000 to 750,000 distinct CDR3 sequences listed, around 14% are singletons. The CDR3 contains 15 residues. The V gene's germline CDR1 is MNHNY and CDR2 SVGAGI (reference sequence). V lost 7 bases to trimming and J lost 1 base, with 14 bases between them. The clonotype originates from a female donor in good health, serving as a healthy control. Sequencing was performed on memory CD4+ T cells from blood. The chain recombines TRBV6-6 with TRBJ2-1; tentatively, D is TRBD1 or TRBD2 (5 bases each). CDR3 sequence reads: CASNPGGGSYNEQFF. CDR3 sequence (DNA): TGTGCCAGCAACCCCGGTGGGGGTTCCTACAATGAGCAGTTCTTC.